This TCR beta chain was obtained from a study of control samples from healthy donors and cancer patients (dated by TCRdb to 2018 to 2020). Preparation of the library involved the immunoSEQ multiplex PCR assay. Not all clones reach the TCRdb copy of this immuneACCESS table, which keeps in-frame sequences only. Checked studies attribute under half of the gap to unresolved V genes and leave the rest unexplained. A total of about 120,000 clones appear in this sample, over 75% of them only once. 1.1% of the sample comes from the top ten. Of note for this clone: Its recognized antigen is unknown. One end of the junction varies from germline; a read error may be responsible.

The clonotype originates from a woman aged 50 to 60 with colorectal cancer. The sample taken for sequencing was PBMCs.

Here the CDR3 is given as CASSFSSGDTIYF. The DNA sequence is TGTGCCAGCAGCTTTTCGTCTGGAGACACCATATATTTT. Recombination connected TRBV7-9 to TRBJ1-3, with the D gene too uncertain to name. CDR1 and CDR2 were assigned from the germline V gene (reference sequence) as SEHNR and FQNEAQ. Reading from cysteine to phenylalanine, the CDR3 counts 13 amino acids. This entry keeps only the CDR3 DNA: 39 bases, framed from base 1.